The clone carrying this TCR beta chain was counted many times. What it binds is not known. TCR beta libraries were made by quantitative 5'-RACE with molecular barcodes. MiXCR was run by TCRdb on the 5' RACE reads, yielding one entry per CDR3 protein. The sample lists about 300,000 distinct CDR3 sequences, approximately 10% occurring once. The data are from a study of CD8 T cells in ankylosing spondylitis. CDR1 is SGHVS, CDR2 FNYEAQ, per germline. The CDR3 is 16 residues long. V dropped 3 bases and J dropped 2 bases, with 17 bases sitting between them. General study results and limits: For ankylosing spondylitis blood, a TCR beta motif of several highly homologous variants appeared characteristic. Earlier reports found some motif variants in synovial fluid and blood in reactive arthritis. Within matched ankylosing spondylitis synovial fluid, disease-linked clones were reportedly significantly enriched.

The sequence was collected from a female donor with ankylosing spondylitis or in good health (not recorded which). The chain combines TRBV7-6 with TRBJ2-7; D might be TRBD1 (6 bases). Sequenced material: blood, either unsorted or a sorted T cell fraction (not recorded which). The CDR3 region has the DNA TGTGCCAGCAGCTTGGACAGATCGCCTACCCCCTACGAGCAGTACTTC. Its protein product is CASSLDRSPTPYEQYF.